The 13 T cell receptor beta chains in this list originate from one sample, sequenced in a study of cytomegalovirus exposure and HLA in healthy donors. The data were produced by immunoSEQ multiplex PCR, yet TCRdb's version contains in-frame clones alone and is incomplete. The sample lists about 120,000 clones, roughly nine tenths occurring once. Source material: PBMCs. The receptors were sampled from a woman in her late teens or twenties in good health and CMV-seronegative.

This chain uses TRBV9 with TRBJ2-7, with 8 positions matching TRBD1. The CDR3 consists of 16 residues. The trim removed 3 bases at V and 0 bases at J, leaving 8 bases unmatched. Germline V CDR1 and CDR2: SGDLS, YYNGEE. CDR3: CASSEGDRGLSYEQYF. Written as DNA, the CDR3 is TGTGCCAGCAGCGAAGGCGACAGGGGTCTCTCCTACGAGCAGTACTTC.

This chain joins TRBV6-6 and TRBJ1-1; no reliable D call. This CDR3 region has 13 residues. Germline V gene lookup returns CDR1 MNHNY and CDR2 SVGAGI (reference sequence). V dropped 5 bases and J dropped 1 base, with 8 bases sitting between them. The CDR3 nucleotides read TGTGCCAGCAGTGCTCAGGCGAACACTGAAGCTTTCTTT. It specifies CASSAQANTEAFF.

The chain employs TRBV2 and TRBJ2-7, with 7 bases that match TRBD2. This CDR3 comprises 14 residues. CDR1 and CDR2 (germline): SNHLY, FYNNEI. V was clipped by 4 bases and J by 2 bases; unmatched bases: 5. This chain's CDR3 is CASSVERGPYEQYF. DNA for the CDR3: TGTGCCAGCAGTGTGGAGCGGGGACCCTACGAGCAGTACTTC.

This clone was counted only a few times. The chain links TRBV30 to TRBJ1-5, with 10 bases aligning to TRBD1. CDR3 length: 12 amino acids. Germline CDR1 GTSNPN, CDR2 SVGIG (reference sequence). The V segment lost 4 bases and the J segment 7 bases; nucleotides outside the gene matches: 1. As DNA, the CDR3 is TGTGCCTGGACGACAGGGGGCCAGCCCCAGCATTTT. Its protein is CAWTTGGQPQHF.

V and J are TRBV27 and TRBJ2-5; TRBD2 aligns across 10 bases. Germline V gene lookup returns CDR1 MNHEY and CDR2 SMNVEV (reference sequence). This CDR3 comprises 15 residues. V shed 6 bases and J 1 base; nucleotides not matched to a gene: 5. CDR3 sequence (DNA): TGTGCCAGCAGCCAAAAGCGGGGGGGCCAAGAGACCCAGTACTTC. This codes for CASSQKRGGQETQYF.

V is TRBV18 and J is TRBJ2-3; perhaps TRBD2 as D (6 bases). There are 15 residues in the CDR3. Looked up from germline, CDR1 is KGHSH and CDR2 is LQKENI. Trimming left V 5 bases short and J 6 bases short, with 18 bases between. The CDR3 DNA reads TGTGCCAGCTCAGCCTCTGGAGGGCGATCGGATACGCAGTATTTT. Translated: CASSASGGRSDTQYF. The full variable domain, completed using reference TRBV18 and TRBJ2-3, is NAGVMQNPRHLVRRRGQEARLRCSPMKGHSHVYWYRQLPEEGLKFMVYLQKENIIDESGMPKERFSAEFPKEGPSILRIQQVVRGDSAAYFCASSASGGRSDTQYFGPGTRLTVL.

In DNA, the CDR3 is TGTGCCAGCAGTTTTCTAGGTGTTCGGGCAGATACGCAGTATTTT. This codes for CASSFLGVRADTQYF. This chain connects TRBV27 to TRBJ2-3; no clear D gene. V was shortened by 3 bases and J by 4 bases, with 14 bases between the two germline ends. Per germline, CDR1 MNHEY and CDR2 SMNVEV (reference sequence). The length of the CDR3 is 15 residues.

The chain has TRBV27 and TRBJ2-6; D is perhaps TRBD1 (5 bases). This CDR3 has 15 amino acids. Per germline, CDR1 MNHEY and CDR2 SMNVEV (reference sequence). V was pared by 6 bases and J by 1 base, with 10 bases between. The CDR3 bases are TGTGCCAGCAGGGTAGGACAATCTGGGGCCAACGTCCTGACTTTC. It encodes CASRVGQSGANVLTF.

The chain employs TRBV7-3 and TRBJ1-2; maybe TRBD1 (6 bases). V was pared by 5 bases and J by 8 bases, with 15 bases between. CDR1 and CDR2 (germline): SGHTA, FQGTGA. The CDR3 length is 13 residues. The CDR3 sequence is CASSEQGIEGYTF. CDR3 in DNA: TGTGCCAGCAGCGAACAGGGAATAGAGGGCTACACCTTC.

This chain uses TRBV27 with TRBJ2-5; 8 bases are shared with TRBD1. The trim removed 2 bases at V and 3 bases at J, leaving 2 bases unmatched. CDR1 MNHEY and CDR2 SMNVEV come from the germline V gene (reference sequence). The CDR3 contains 14 residues. CDR3 coding DNA: TGTGCCAGCAGTTTACAGGGGGCCAAAGAGACCCAGTACTTC. Translating gives CASSLQGAKETQYF.

This clone came up once. The chain couples TRBV27 to TRBJ2-5; TRBD2 matches 7 bases. The germline V gene has CDR1 MNHEY and CDR2 SMNVEV (reference sequence). The CDR3 spans 14 residues. Trimming cost V 3 bases and J 0 bases; bases outside gene matches: 1. The CDR3 nucleotides are TGTGCCAGCAGTTTCCGGGGGGACCAAGAGACCCAGTACTTC. Translation: CASSFRGDQETQYF.

The chain is built from TRBV4-2 and TRBJ2-1; 12 nucleotides match TRBD2. Germline CDR1 is LGHNA and CDR2 is YNFKEQ. Trimming at V came to 3 bases and at J to 6 bases, leaving 6 bases not matched to a gene. This CDR3 is 16 amino acids long. The CDR3 loop is CASSHRLAGDVNEQFF. The CDR3 DNA follows: TGTGCCAGCAGCCACCGACTAGCGGGAGATGTCAATGAGCAGTTCTTC.

The chain couples TRBV4-3 to TRBJ2-2; 8 bases are shared with TRBD2. The CDR3 covers 18 residues. V gave up 5 bases and J gave up 1 base; unmatched junction bases: 12. Germline values: CDR1 LGHNA, CDR2 YSLEER. Written as DNA, the CDR3 is TGCGCCAGCAGCAACCGAGCCAAACTAGCGGTGAACACCGGGGAGCTGTTTTTT. Its translation is CASSNRAKLAVNTGELFF.